These 10 T cell receptor beta chains came from one sample sequenced in a study of cytomegalovirus exposure and HLA in healthy donors. It was with 60 Vbeta and 13 Jbeta primers that the PCR ran. The method was immunoSEQ multiplex PCR; TCRdb's version includes in-frame clones alone and lacks a portion of them. Counted here are 200,000 to 250,000 clones, 82% occurring once; the ten biggest clones make up about 2.5%. Sequencing was done on a sample of PBMCs. These receptor sequences come from a woman in her 40s in good health and CMV-seronegative.

The genes are TRBV19 and TRBJ2-7; 9 bases match TRBD1. Germline V CDR1 and CDR2: LNHDA, SQIVND (reference sequence). After removal of 5 bases from V and 5 bases from J, the junction contained 13 bases not matched to a gene. The CDR3 length is 16 residues. The CDR3 loop reads CASSSLTGGKLHEQYF. CDR3 coding DNA: TGTGCCAGTAGTTCCTTGACAGGGGGGAAGTTACACGAGCAGTACTTC.

The chain employs TRBV10-1 and TRBJ2-1; 7 nucleotides match TRBD2. V lost 4 bases, J lost 0 bases, and 0 bases stayed unmatched. Germline-derived CDR1 and CDR2 are WNHNN and SYGVQD (reference sequence). The CDR3 runs to 14 residues. In DNA form, the CDR3 reads TGCGCCAGCAGTGCTAGCGGCTCCTACAATGAGCAGTTCTTC. This codes for CASSASGSYNEQFF.

This chain connects TRBV18 to TRBJ2-7; 7 bases match TRBD1. V was clipped by 4 bases and J by 2 bases; unmatched bases: 8. The CDR3 contains 15 residues. CDR1 is KGHSH, CDR2 LQKENI, per germline. The CDR3 loop reads CASSRETGSPYEQYF. The CDR3 coding sequence is TGTGCCAGCTCACGCGAGACAGGGTCGCCCTACGAGCAGTACTTC.

The chain has TRBV9 and TRBJ1-2; perhaps TRBD1 as D (5 bases). Per the germline V gene, CDR1 is SGDLS and CDR2 is YYNGEE. CDR3 length: 14 residues. Trimming took off 0 bases at V and 7 bases at J, with 13 bases between the two ends. CDR3 amino acids: CASSVGRAVSGYTF. The CDR3 nucleotides are TGTGCCAGCAGCGTAGGCAGGGCCGTCTCTGGCTACACCTTC.

This clone was detected only once. This chain connects TRBV27 to TRBJ2-7; maybe TRBD1 (7 bases). V lost 3 bases to trimming and J lost 2 bases, with 11 bases between them. Germline V lookup: CDR1 MNHEY, CDR2 SMNVEV (reference sequence). This CDR3 has 14 amino acids. CDR3 loop: CASSFGGTAYEQYF. The DNA for the CDR3 is TGTGCCAGCAGTTTTGGGGGGACAGCCTACGAGCAGTACTTC.

CDR3 amino acids: CAWSVRGADTQYF. The CDR3 region has the DNA TGTGCCTGGAGTGTACGCGGTGCAGATACGCAGTATTTT. The chain is built from TRBV30 and TRBJ2-3; D remains ambiguous. CDR1 is GTSNPN, CDR2 SVGIG, per germline (reference sequence). Deletions cut 0 bases from V and 4 bases from J, with 8 bases between. The CDR3 is 13 amino acids.

The V and J genes are TRBV19 and TRBJ1-2, with a tentative D call TRBD1 (5 bases). The CDR3 has 15 residues. Germline CDR1 and CDR2: LNHDA and SQIVND (reference sequence). Trimming removed 5 bases at V and 4 bases at J, with 17 bases between. CDR3 DNA sequence: TGTGCCAGTAGTCTACCCGCAGGAACAGGCTATGGCTACACCTTC. Translating gives CASSLPAGTGYGYTF.

The chain recombines TRBV9 with TRBJ2-3, with D perhaps matching TRBD1 (5 bases). This CDR3 is 16 amino acids long. CDR1 SGDLS and CDR2 YYNGEE come from the germline V gene. V lost 4 bases and J 0 bases, leaving 15 bases between the germline ends. The CDR3 nucleotides read TGTGCCAGCAGCACATCCAGGGTGTATAGCACAGATACGCAGTATTTT. Translation: CASSTSRVYSTDTQYF.

The V call is TRBV5-1, the J call TRBJ1-2; D possibly corresponds to TRBD1 (6 bases). V was cut by 4 bases and J by 0 bases, with 16 bases left in between. Looked up from germline, CDR1 is SGHRS and CDR2 is YFSETQ. The CDR3 is made up of 16 amino acids. CDR3 sequence: CASSVGATGANYGYTF. The CDR3 nucleotides read TGCGCCAGCAGCGTGGGGGCGACAGGAGCTAACTATGGCTACACCTTC.

The rearrangement joins TRBV5-1 to TRBJ2-1; 11 nucleotides match TRBD2. CDR3 length: 15 amino acids. The germline gives CDR1 SGHRS, CDR2 YFSETQ. Germline trimming cut 2 bases from V and 6 bases from J; bases unmatched to any gene: 4. The CDR3: CASSFRLAGTNEQFF. For the CDR3, the DNA is TGCGCCAGCAGCTTTCGACTAGCGGGAACCAATGAGCAGTTCTTC.